This T cell receptor (beta chain) was recorded in a study of blood T cells in healthy people across ages. A sample-barcoded 5' primer and a J-beta primer mix were used in a second PCR of roughly 6 to 11 cycles. At least 2.5 million CDR3-containing paired-end reads were obtained per sample. TCRdb itself ran the 5' RACE reads through MiXCR, one entry per CDR3 protein. Of 1,500,000 or so distinct CDR3 sequences in the sample, approximately 59% were seen once. This CDR3 region has 14 residues. V was pared by 5 bases and J by 3 bases, with 14 bases between. Per germline, CDR1 SGHAT and CDR2 FQNNGV. Specimen: blood. The V call is TRBV11-2, the J call TRBJ2-7; D gene ambiguous. The origin of this receptor is a man younger than 35 in good health. The CDR3 nucleotides read TGTGCCAGCAGCGCATACAGCTTTTTCTACGAGCAGTACTTC. Translation gives CASSAYSFFYEQYF.